Reported below is one T cell receptor (beta chain). The sample originates from a study of blood T cell repertoires in COVID-19. Study as a whole: Samples representing acute and convalescent COVID-19 were sourced from the United States, Italy and Spain.

Authors' processing steps: Cell counts per sample came from amplifying reference gene primers. TCRdb's copy holds only in-frame clones and misses some; the assay was immunoSEQ multiplex PCR. The DNA was the basis for D and trimming; V, J and clone size are from that table. The top ten hold about 6.9% of the sample, which has approximately 230,000 clones, approximately 86% seen once. The CDR3 has 16 amino acids. Germline assignment: CDR1 SGDLS and CDR2 YYNGEE. The V and J ends lost 0 bases and 6 bases, in that order; junction bases with no gene match: 7. Across 24 US areas, participants ranged in age from about 18 to 90 years.

The chain combines TRBV9 with TRBJ1-4, with TRBD1 identical over 8 bases. The TCR sequence derives from a woman aged 30 to 39 with acute COVID-19. Sequenced sample: PBMCs or T cells enriched from blood (not recorded which). CDR3 region: CASSVGLGTGYEKLFF. CDR3 DNA: TGTGCCAGCAGCGTAGGATTGGGGACAGGTTATGAAAAACTGTTTTTT.